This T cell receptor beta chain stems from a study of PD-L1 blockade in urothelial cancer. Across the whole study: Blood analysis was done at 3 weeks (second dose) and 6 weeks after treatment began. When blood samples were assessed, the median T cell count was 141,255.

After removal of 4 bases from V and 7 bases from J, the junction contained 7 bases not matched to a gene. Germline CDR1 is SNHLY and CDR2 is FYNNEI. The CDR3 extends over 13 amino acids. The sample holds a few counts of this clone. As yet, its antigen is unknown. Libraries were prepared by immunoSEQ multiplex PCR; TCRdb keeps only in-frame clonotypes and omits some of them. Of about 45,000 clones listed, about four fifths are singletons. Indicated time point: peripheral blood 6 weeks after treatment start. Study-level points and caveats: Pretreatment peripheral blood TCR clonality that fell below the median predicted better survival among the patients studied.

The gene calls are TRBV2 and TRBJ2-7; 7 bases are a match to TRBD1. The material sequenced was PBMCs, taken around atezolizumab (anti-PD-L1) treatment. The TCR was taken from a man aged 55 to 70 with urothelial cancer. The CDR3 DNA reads TGTGCCAGCAGTGCCGACAGGGACGGGGAGCAGTACTTC. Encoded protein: CASSADRDGEQYF.